This is a list of T cell receptor beta chains from one sample in a study of CD8+ T cells in alopecia areata. Generated by immunoSEQ multiplex PCR, the TCRdb table keeps only in-frame clones and is missing some. Of 220,000 or so clones in the sample, 50% to 70% are singletons; the top ten hold more than 0.4%. Material: CD4+ T cells sorted from blood, obtained at week 0. The receptors originated from a human donor with alopecia areata. Each CDR3 is given with its conserved first and last residue. Each record gives: V gene, J gene, clone size, D gene, CDR3 protein, CDR3 DNA. The D gene is left open where the match is weak. Clone size is stated in some rows and not others, as once, few, many or a class when expanded.

>TRBV2|TRBJ2-1|-|-
CATEGGYNEQFF
TGTGCCACCGAGGGGGGCTACAATGAGCAGTTCTTC
>TRBV7-2|TRBJ2-7|few|-
CASSFGPTGEQYF
TGTGCCAGCAGCTTTGGCCCTACCGGCGAGCAGTACTTC
>TRBV30|TRBJ1-3|-|-
CAWSGWSGGNTIYF
TGTGCCTGGAGTGGGTGGTCAGGGGGAAACACCATATATTTT
>TRBV10-3|TRBJ1-5|-|-
CAISENDQPQHF
TGTGCCATCAGTGAAAATGATCAGCCCCAGCATTTT
>TRBV10-3|TRBJ2-1|few|-
CAIRPGQGISSGSSYNEQFF
TGTGCCATCAGACCGGGACAGGGGATTTCTAGCGGGAGCTCCTACAATGAGCAGTTCTTC
>TRBV29-1|TRBJ2-3|few|-
CSSIGDLRTDTQYF
TGCAGCTCCATAGGGGACCTTCGCACAGATACGCAGTATTTT
>TRBV27|TRBJ2-2|-|-
CASSFRTTNTGELFF
TGTGCCAGCAGTTTTAGGACAACGAACACCGGGGAGCTGTTTTTT
>TRBV15|TRBJ1-2|-|TRBD1
CATSTRTGYGYTF
TGTGCCACCAGCACAAGGACAGGGTACGGCTACACCTTC
>TRBV11-2|TRBJ1-2|-|-
CASSSNRDIYTF
TGTGCCAGCAGCTCTAACCGGGATATCTACACCTTC
>TRBV6-6|TRBJ1-4|few|-
CASMGNEKLFF
TGTGCCAGCATGGGAAATGAAAAACTGTTTTTT
>TRBV4-1|TRBJ2-7|-|-
CASSQERAGPTYEQYF
TGCGCCAGCAGCCAAGAAAGAGCGGGTCCGACCTACGAGCAGTACTTC
>TRBV6-5|TRBJ2-5|-|-
CASSYSGTQYF
TGTGCCAGCAGTTACTCCGGTACCCAGTACTTC
>TRBV29-1|TRBJ2-4|-|-
CSVEDRLAKNIQYF
TGCAGCGTTGAAGACAGGCTAGCCAAAAACATTCAGTACTTC
>TRBV4-1|TRBJ2-5|-|TRBD2
CASSQDWGTSGEETQYF
TGCGCCAGCAGCCAAGATTGGGGGACTAGCGGGGAAGAGACCCAGTACTTC
>TRBV2|TRBJ2-5|-|-
CASSPIKGGGETQYF
TGTGCCAGCAGCCCCATAAAGGGGGGCGGGGAGACCCAGTACTTC
>TRBV30|TRBJ1-3|-|-
CAWKFPGANTIYF
TGTGCCTGGAAGTTCCCGGGGGCAAACACCATATATTTT
>TRBV7-6|TRBJ2-7|once|TRBD2
CASSLGASGRAVYEQYF
TGTGCCAGCAGCTTAGGGGCTAGCGGGAGGGCCGTCTACGAGCAGTACTTC
>TRBV5-1|TRBJ2-2|-|-
CASSLVTSYTGELFF
TGCGCCAGCAGCTTGGTTACTAGCTACACCGGGGAGCTGTTTTTT
>TRBV20-1|TRBJ2-1|-|TRBD2
CSATGTRQFF
TGCAGTGCGACCGGGACTAGGCAGTTCTTC
>TRBV25-1|TRBJ1-2|-|-
CASSEYSYGYTF
TGTGCCAGCAGTGAATACAGCTATGGCTACACCTTC
>TRBV5-4|TRBJ2-3|-|-
CASSLRGPHTDTQYF
TGTGCCAGCAGCTTACGAGGGCCCCACACAGATACGCAGTATTTT
>TRBV5-1|TRBJ2-7|-|-
CASGRDFYEQYF
TGCGCCAGCGGTCGGGATTTCTACGAGCAGTACTTC
>TRBV9|TRBJ2-1|-|-
CASSGRFYNEQFF
TGTGCCAGCAGCGGGAGGTTCTACAATGAGCAGTTCTTC
>TRBV11-2|TRBJ1-1|many|-
CASSLGRRRGAEAFF
TGTGCCAGCAGCTTAGGACGGAGGAGGGGGGCTGAAGCTTTCTTT
>TRBV29-1|TRBJ1-2|few|-
CSVENGLRDGNYGYTF
TGCAGCGTTGAGAACGGCTTACGGGACGGCAACTATGGCTACACCTTC
>TRBV7-3|TRBJ1-6|-|-
CASSLGLSSYNSPLHF
TGTGCCAGCAGCCTAGGCCTGAGCTCCTATAATTCACCCCTCCACTTT
>TRBV29-1|TRBJ2-2|-|TRBD2
CSVGGSGGRNTGELFF
TGCAGCGTTGGCGGTAGCGGGGGACGCAACACCGGGGAGCTGTTTTTT
>TRBV29-1|TRBJ2-5|-|-
CSVLSRESVETQYF
TGCAGCGTTCTTAGCAGGGAAAGTGTGGAGACCCAGTACTTC
>TRBV30|TRBJ2-1|-|TRBD2
CAWSVQLLAGGDEQFF
TGTGCCTGGAGTGTACAGTTGCTAGCGGGGGGGGATGAGCAGTTCTTC
>TRBV9|TRBJ1-1|-|-
CASSLTVGNTEAFF
TGTGCCAGCAGCCTCACTGTGGGGAACACTGAAGCTTTCTTT
>TRBV29-1|TRBJ2-2|few|-
CSVAWTPNTGELFF
TGCAGCGTTGCGTGGACTCCGAACACCGGGGAGCTGTTTTTT
>TRBV18|TRBJ2-1|-|-
CASSPAQATHNEQFF
TGTGCCAGCTCACCAGCGCAGGCGACCCACAATGAGCAGTTCTTC
>TRBV7-2|TRBJ1-5|many|-
CASSLTVGGQPQHF
TGTGCCAGCAGCTTAACCGTGGGGGGTCAGCCCCAGCATTTT
>TRBV11-2|TRBJ2-7|-|TRBD2
CASSSPWGGYEQYF
TGTGCCAGCAGCTCCCCATGGGGGGGTTACGAGCAGTACTTC
>TRBV9|TRBJ2-7|-|-
CASSVGYRDGSGEQYF
TGTGCCAGCAGCGTAGGGTATCGGGATGGGAGCGGCGAGCAGTACTTC
>TRBV7-6|TRBJ2-7|-|-
CASSVDQGVSYEQYF
TGTGCCAGCAGCGTCGACCAGGGCGTCTCCTACGAGCAGTACTTC
>TRBV19|TRBJ1-1|-|-
CASRMGRMNTEAFF
TGTGCCAGTCGCATGGGGAGAATGAACACTGAAGCTTTCTTT
>TRBV29-1|TRBJ2-2|-|-
CSVLLHANTGELFF
TGCAGCGTCCTACTACATGCGAACACCGGGGAGCTGTTTTTT
>TRBV11-2|TRBJ1-2|-|-
CASRRSLYGYTF
TGTGCCAGCAGGCGGAGCCTCTATGGCTACACCTTC
>TRBV29-1|TRBJ1-1|-|-
CSVEGLMNTEAFF
TGCAGCGTTGAAGGGCTCATGAACACTGAAGCTTTCTTT
>TRBV5-1|TRBJ2-1|few|-
CASGARDNEQFF
TGCGCCAGCGGTGCTCGAGACAATGAGCAGTTCTTC
>TRBV7-3|TRBJ1-4|-|-
CASSLTGKYNEKLFF
TGTGCCAGCAGCTTAACCGGCAAATATAATGAAAAACTGTTTTTT
>TRBV6-1|TRBJ2-4|-|-
CASSERVAKNIQYF
TGTGCCAGCAGTGAGCGGGTAGCCAAAAACATTCAGTACTTC
>TRBV30|TRBJ1-2|few|-
CAWSKMDSNYGYTF
TGTGCCTGGAGTAAAATGGACTCTAACTATGGCTACACCTTC
>TRBV18|TRBJ1-2|-|TRBD1
CASSPDRAGGYTF
TGTGCCAGCTCGCCTGACAGGGCAGGAGGCTACACCTTC
>TRBV7-9|TRBJ1-2|-|-
CASSLGQSYGYTF
TGTGCCAGCAGCTTAGGACAGAGCTATGGCTACACCTTC
>TRBV25-1|TRBJ2-1|-|-
CASSAYNEQFF
TGTGCCAGCAGTGCCTACAATGAGCAGTTCTTC
>TRBV29-1|TRBJ2-1|-|TRBD1
CSVAGTGGDEQFF
TGCAGCGTGGCCGGGACAGGGGGCGATGAGCAGTTCTTC
>TRBV15|TRBJ2-7|once|-
CATSRVFGGVSYEQYF
TGTGCCACCAGCAGAGTATTTGGAGGAGTCTCCTACGAGCAGTACTTC
>TRBV30|TRBJ1-2|-|-
CAWSVSSFRGYGYTF
TGTGCCTGGAGTGTATCTTCATTCAGGGGCTATGGCTACACCTTC
>TRBV29-1|TRBJ1-4|-|-
CSVNPGGEKLFF
TGCAGCGTTAATCCGGGGGGGGAAAAACTGTTTTTT
>TRBV6-5|TRBJ2-5|-|TRBD2
CASVRTSGGQETQYF
TGTGCCAGCGTCCGGACTAGCGGGGGGCAAGAGACCCAGTACTTC
>TRBV7-9|TRBJ1-1|few|-
CASSLEGTLNTEAFF
TGTGCCAGCAGCCTAGAGGGCACCCTGAACACTGAAGCTTTCTTT
>TRBV6-5|TRBJ2-1|-|TRBD2
CASSIDRGGNNEQFF
TGTGCCAGCAGCATCGACCGGGGGGGAAACAATGAGCAGTTCTTC
>TRBV5-1|TRBJ2-3|-|TRBD2
CASSAASGGAWTQYF
TGCGCCAGCAGCGCGGCTAGCGGGGGGGCGTGGACGCAGTATTTT
>TRBV29-1|TRBJ1-3|-|TRBD1
CSVTGGSGNTIYF
TGCAGCGTTACAGGGGGCTCTGGAAACACCATATATTTT
>TRBV30|TRBJ1-6|-|-
CAWREEGWSPLHF
TGTGCCTGGAGAGAGGAGGGTTGGTCACCCCTCCACTTT
>TRBV30|TRBJ1-1|few|TRBD1
CAWTGTANTEAFF
TGTGCCTGGACCGGGACAGCGAACACTGAAGCTTTCTTT
>TRBV10-3|TRBJ2-1|-|-
CAISESYEQFF
TGTGCCATCAGTGAGTCATATGAGCAGTTCTTC